The next 10 T cell receptor beta chains were all read from a single sample in a study of T cells in Graves' hyperthyroidism and ophthalmopathy. RNA transcripts gave rise to amplified TCR beta CDR3 regions. The TCR CDR3 first-round RT-PCR relied on the HTBI primer set. MiXCR, applied by TCRdb to the multiplex PCR reads, yields one record per CDR3 protein. The sample records approximately 600,000 distinct CDR3 sequences, about 17% being singletons. Material: blood. The receptor set was obtained from a woman aged 25 to 45 with Graves' hyperthyroidism.

The V gene is TRBV5-5, the J gene TRBJ2-7; D unclear. V dropped 3 bases and J dropped 4 bases, with 14 bases sitting between them. This CDR3 is 14 amino acids long. From germline, CDR1 is SGHKS and CDR2 YYEKEE (reference sequence). CDR3 residues: CASSSPQNQYEQYF. For the CDR3, the DNA is TGTGCCAGCAGCTCGCCACAAAACCAATACGAGCAGTACTTC.

About this clonotype: At one end, the junction sequence differs from germline, possibly due to a read error. The chain recombines TRBV7-9 with TRBJ1-1; D not resolved. Germline V CDR1 and CDR2: SEHNR, FQNEAQ (reference sequence). This CDR3 is built from 11 residues. In nucleotides, the CDR3 is TGTGCCAGCACCTTAACAGATGAAGCTTTCTTT. The encoded protein is CASTLTDEAFF. Variable domain in full (rest from reference TRBV7-9 and TRBJ1-1): DTGVSQNPRHKITKRGQNVTFRCDPISEHNRLYWYRQTLGQGPEFLTYFQNEAQLEKSRLLSDRFSAERPKGSFSTLEIQRTEQGDSAMYLCASTLTDEAFFGQGTRLTVV.

This clonotype was observed a handful of times. The gene calls are TRBV27 and TRBJ1-2; 9 nucleotides line up with TRBD1. J lost 8 bases, V lost 6 bases, and 7 bases had no gene match. Germline CDR1 is MNHEY and CDR2 is SMNVEV (reference sequence). The CDR3 consists of 13 residues. The CDR3 nucleotides are TGTGCCAGCAGGGAACAGGGGGCGTGGGGCTACACCTTC. Translating gives CASREQGAWGYTF.

This rearrangement joins TRBV7-2 to TRBJ1-1; 9 bases line up with TRBD1. This CDR3 is 15 amino acids long. The ends lost 4 bases at V and 4 bases at J; junction bases unmatched: 7. CDR1 is SGHTA, CDR2 FQGNSA, per germline. The CDR3 sequence: CASSWSGTGTTEAFF. The CDR3 DNA reads as TGTGCCAGCAGCTGGTCCGGGACAGGGACCACTGAAGCTTTCTTT.

This clonotype was recorded at least ten times. The chain has TRBV28 and TRBJ2-5, with D possibly being TRBD1 (7 bases). V was pared by 2 bases and J by 3 bases, with 13 bases between. Germline CDR1 MDHEN, CDR2 SYDVKM. This CDR3 is 15 amino acids long. The CDR3 sequence: CASSLQQGTEETQYF. Written as DNA, the CDR3 is TGTGCCAGCAGTTTACAACAGGGGACTGAAGAGACCCAGTACTTC.

The chain employs TRBV20-1 and TRBJ2-4, with 9 bases fitting TRBD2. The junction had 5 bases not matched to a gene; V was cut back by 5 bases and J by 3 bases. Germline CDR1 DFQATT, CDR2 SNEGSKA (reference sequence). This CDR3 has 14 amino acids. The CDR3 loop is CSALAGEGKNIQYF. CDR3 bases: TGCAGTGCTTTAGCGGGAGAGGGCAAAAACATTCAGTACTTC.

This clonotype was counted many times. The chain is built from TRBV6-1 and TRBJ1-1; D not resolved. The germline V gene encodes CDR1 MNHNS and CDR2 SASEGT. Trimming cost V 5 bases and J 1 base, with 14 bases left between them. The CDR3 has 15 residues. The CDR3 nucleotides are TGTGCCAGCAGTAGAACTCGGGCGGAGAACACTGAAGCTTTCTTT. The encoded protein is CASSRTRAENTEAFF.

The rearrangement links TRBV5-5 to TRBJ2-7; possibly TRBD2 for D (5 bases). There are 13 residues in the CDR3. Trimming cost V 2 bases and J 6 bases, with 12 bases left between them. Germline V gives CDR1 SGHKS, CDR2 YYEKEE (reference sequence). The chain's CDR3 is CASSFSRTPEQYF. Here the CDR3 DNA reads TGTGCCAGCAGCTTCAGCAGGACTCCCGAGCAGTACTTC. Complete variable domain (other parts from reference TRBV5-5 and TRBJ2-7): DAGVTQSPTHLIKTRGQQVTLRCSPISGHKSVSWYQQVLGQGPQFIFQYYEKEERGRGNFPDRFSARQFPNYSSELNVNALLLGDSALYLCASSFSRTPEQYFGPGTRLTVT.

The sample holds many counts of this clonotype. V is TRBV11-2 and J is TRBJ2-1, with TRBD2 identical over 10 bases. The junction had 6 bases not matched to a gene; V was cut back by 1 base and J by 3 bases. Germline loops: CDR1 SGHAT, CDR2 FQNNGV. The CDR3 covers 17 residues. CDR3 in DNA: TGTGCCAGCAGCTTAGGAGCTAGCGGGAGTTTCTACAATGAGCAGTTCTTC. This translates into CASSLGASGSFYNEQFF.

This clonotype has only a few counts. The chain joins TRBV19 to TRBJ2-1, with 7 nucleotides matching TRBD1. This CDR3 has 13 residues. Germline assignment: CDR1 LNHDA and CDR2 SQIVND (reference sequence). V was pared by 7 bases and J by 10 bases, with 10 bases of the junction left unmatched. CDR3 nucleotides: TGTGCCAGTAAATACTCCGACAGGGAAGAGCAGTTCTTC. Amino acids: CASKYSDREEQFF.